The TCR beta chain described here comes from a study of a mutant IDH1 vaccine in newly diagnosed glioma. The overall study: Prior therapy was radiotherapy, temozolomide, or both; most received both. Regarding the study as a whole: Of the patients, around 93% had vaccine-induced immune responses.

Produced via immunoSEQ multiplex PCR; TCRdb's table is partial and in-frame only. The data show approximately 50,000 clones, over 75% seen once. V was pared by 0 bases and J by 3 bases, with 10 bases of the junction left unmatched. CDR3 length equals 17 residues. In germline, CDR1 is LGHNA, CDR2 YSLEER. Note on this clone: Its antigen is not identified.

Specified time point: week 47, end of study. Vaccination comprised doses that each held 300 ug of mutant IDH1 20-mer peptide, plus topical imiquimod. The sample consisted of PBMCs, taken from a glioma patient whose treatment included an IDH1 peptide vaccine. V gene TRBV4-3 combines with J gene TRBJ2-7; 8 nucleotides match TRBD2. This receptor was taken from a woman aged 40 to 50 with glioma. Some clones in this sample may be carry-over from other donors' samples. CDR3 protein: CASSQDSPAGDLYEQYF. Written as DNA, the CDR3 is TGCGCCAGCAGCCAAGACAGTCCAGCGGGGGACCTCTACGAGCAGTACTTC.